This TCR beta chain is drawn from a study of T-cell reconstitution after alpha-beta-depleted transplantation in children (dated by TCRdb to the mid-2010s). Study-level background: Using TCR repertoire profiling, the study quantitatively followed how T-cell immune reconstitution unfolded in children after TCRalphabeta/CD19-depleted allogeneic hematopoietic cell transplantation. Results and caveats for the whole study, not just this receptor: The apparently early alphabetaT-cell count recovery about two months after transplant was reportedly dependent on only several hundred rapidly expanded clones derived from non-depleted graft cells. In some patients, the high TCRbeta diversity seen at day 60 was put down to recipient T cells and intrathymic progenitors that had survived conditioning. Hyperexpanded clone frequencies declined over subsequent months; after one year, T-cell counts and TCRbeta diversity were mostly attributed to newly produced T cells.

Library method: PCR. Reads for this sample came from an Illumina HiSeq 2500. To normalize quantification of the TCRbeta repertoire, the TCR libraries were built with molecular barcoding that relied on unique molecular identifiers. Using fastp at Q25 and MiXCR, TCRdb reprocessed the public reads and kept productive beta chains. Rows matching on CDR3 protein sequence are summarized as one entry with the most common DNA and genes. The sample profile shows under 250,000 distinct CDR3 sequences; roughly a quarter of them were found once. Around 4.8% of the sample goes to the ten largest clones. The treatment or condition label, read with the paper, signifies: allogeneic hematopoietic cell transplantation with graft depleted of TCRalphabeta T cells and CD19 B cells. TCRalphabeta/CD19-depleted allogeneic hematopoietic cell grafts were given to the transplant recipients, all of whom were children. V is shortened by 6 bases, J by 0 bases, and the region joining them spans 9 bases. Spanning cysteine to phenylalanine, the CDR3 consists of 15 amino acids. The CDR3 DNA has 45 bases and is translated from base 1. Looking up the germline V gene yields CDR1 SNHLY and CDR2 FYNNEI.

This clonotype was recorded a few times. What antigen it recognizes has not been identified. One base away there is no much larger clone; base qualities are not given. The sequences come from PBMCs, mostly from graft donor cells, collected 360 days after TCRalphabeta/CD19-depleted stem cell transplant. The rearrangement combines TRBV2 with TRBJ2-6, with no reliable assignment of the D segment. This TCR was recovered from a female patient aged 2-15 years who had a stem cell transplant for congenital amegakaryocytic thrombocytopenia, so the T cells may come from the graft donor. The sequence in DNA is TGTGCCAGCAGGGATACAGTCTCTGGGGCCAACGTCCTGACTTTC. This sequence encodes CASRDTVSGANVLTF.